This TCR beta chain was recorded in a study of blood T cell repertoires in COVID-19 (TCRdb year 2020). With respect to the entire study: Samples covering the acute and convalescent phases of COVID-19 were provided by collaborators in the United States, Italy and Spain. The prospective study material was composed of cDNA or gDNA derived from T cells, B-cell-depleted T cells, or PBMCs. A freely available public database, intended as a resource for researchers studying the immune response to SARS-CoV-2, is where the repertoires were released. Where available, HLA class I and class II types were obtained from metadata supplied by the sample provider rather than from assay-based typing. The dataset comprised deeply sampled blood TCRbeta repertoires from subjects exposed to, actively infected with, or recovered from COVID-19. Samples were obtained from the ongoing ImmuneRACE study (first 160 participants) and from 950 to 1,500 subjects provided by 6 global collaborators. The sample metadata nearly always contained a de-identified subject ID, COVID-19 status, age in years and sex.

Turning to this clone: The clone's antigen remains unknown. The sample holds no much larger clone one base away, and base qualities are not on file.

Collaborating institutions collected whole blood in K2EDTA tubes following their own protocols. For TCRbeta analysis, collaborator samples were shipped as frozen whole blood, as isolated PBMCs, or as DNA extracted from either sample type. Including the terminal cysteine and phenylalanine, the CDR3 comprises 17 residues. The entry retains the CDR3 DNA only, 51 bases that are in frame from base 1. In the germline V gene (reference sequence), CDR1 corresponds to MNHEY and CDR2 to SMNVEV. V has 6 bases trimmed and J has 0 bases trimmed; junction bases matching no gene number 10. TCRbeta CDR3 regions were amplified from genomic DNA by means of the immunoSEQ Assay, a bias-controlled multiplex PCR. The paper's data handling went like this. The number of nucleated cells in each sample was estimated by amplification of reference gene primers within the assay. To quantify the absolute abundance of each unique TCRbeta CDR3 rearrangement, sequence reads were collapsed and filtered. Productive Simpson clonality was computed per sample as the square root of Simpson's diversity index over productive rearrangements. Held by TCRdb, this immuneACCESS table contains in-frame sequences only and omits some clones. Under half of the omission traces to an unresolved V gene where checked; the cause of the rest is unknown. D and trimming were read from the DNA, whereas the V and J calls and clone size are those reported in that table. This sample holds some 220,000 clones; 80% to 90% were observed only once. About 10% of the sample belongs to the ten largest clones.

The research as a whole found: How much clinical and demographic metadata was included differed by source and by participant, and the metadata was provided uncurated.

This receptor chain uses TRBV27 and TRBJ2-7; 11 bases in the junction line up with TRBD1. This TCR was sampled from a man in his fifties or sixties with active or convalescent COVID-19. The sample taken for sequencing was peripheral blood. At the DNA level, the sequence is TGTGCCAGCAGCCACGGACAGGGGGCACCCCTCTCCTACGAGCAGTACTTC. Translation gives CASSHGQGAPLSYEQYF.